This T cell receptor beta chain originates from a study of T cells in Graves' hyperthyroidism and ophthalmopathy. V dropped 5 bases and J dropped 7; count of bases not matched to a gene: 16. From germline, CDR1 is ENHRY and CDR2 SYGVKD. The CDR3 runs 16 residues. The table lists this clonotype with many counts. The CDR3 regions of TCR beta were amplified from RNA transcripts. The TCR CDR3 first-round RT-PCR relied on the HTBI primer set. Using its own MiXCR run on the multiplex PCR reads, TCRdb lists one record per CDR3 protein. This repertoire shows fewer than 400,000 distinct CDR3 sequences, roughly 15% found once; its top ten account for approximately 35%. These patients, aged 18 to 65, had recently diagnosed hyperthyroidism lasting under 2 months.

Input material: blood. The chain employs TRBV10-3 and TRBJ2-7; 8 nucleotides match TRBD2. The receptor was derived from a man younger than 45 with Graves' hyperthyroidism. The CDR3 nucleotides are TGTGCCATCAGTCCGGGCGCGGGAGGTGTTGTAGTAGAGCAGTACTTC. This gives the protein CAISPGAGGVVVEQYF.